This T cell receptor delta chain was found in a study of gamma-delta chains in newborns, infants, children. Study in general: Microbial exposure reportedly drives polyclonal innate γδ T cell expansion after birth.

This CDR3 spans 18 amino acids. CDR1 is GEAIGNYY, CDR2 EKD, per germline. About this clone itself: One end of the junction is discordant with germline, which a read error may explain.

TCRdb reprocessed the reads using CATT. The data hold about 3,100 delta-chain clones, with approximately 50% observed a single time. Specimen: blood. The receptor was derived from a child who received the measles vaccine. The rearrangement joins TRDV2 to TRDJ3; 9 bases align to TRDD3. The DNA of the CDR3 is TGTGCCTGTGACAATACGGGGATACGCTCCTGGGTCACCCGACAGATGTTTTTC. Translation gives CACDNTGIRSWVTRQMFF.